Presented here are 23 T cell receptor beta chains from one specimen sequenced in a study of blood T cell repertoires in COVID-19. TCRdb's copy holds only in-frame clones and misses some; the assay was immunoSEQ multiplex PCR. The sample has about 280,000 clones, over 75% seen once. The sequencing sample was made of peripheral blood. These receptors were collected from a man aged 45 to 65 with active or convalescent COVID-19.

The J gene is TRBJ1-5, the V gene TRBV6-2 or TRBV6-3, with 7 bases identical to TRBD1. This CDR3 has 16 amino acids. In germline, CDR1 is MNHEY, CDR2 SVGEGT. J lost 4 bases, V lost 2 bases, and 8 bases had no gene match. The CDR3 here is CASSYHITQGNQPQHF. CDR3 DNA sequence: TGTGCCAGCAGTTACCATATCACACAGGGGAATCAGCCCCAGCATTTT.

This chain links TRBV6-6 with TRBJ1-4; 10 bases line up with TRBD1. The CDR3 runs 14 residues. Looked up from germline, CDR1 is MNHNY and CDR2 is SVGAGI (reference sequence). V shed 6 bases and J 5 bases; nucleotides not matched to a gene: 3. The CDR3 coding sequence is TGTGCCAGCAGACCGGGACAGGGGAATGAAAAACTGTTTTTT. Translation gives CASRPGQGNEKLFF.

The rearrangement uses TRBV18 and TRBJ1-6, with TRBD1 as a possible D gene (5 bases). Germline V lookup: CDR1 KGHSH, CDR2 LQKENI. This CDR3 has 13 residues. V was trimmed by 3 bases and J by 8 bases, leaving 8 bases between them. The CDR3 loop reads CASSPGPHSPLHF. The CDR3 DNA is TGTGCCAGCTCACCGGGGCCTCATTCACCCCTCCACTTT.

Notes on this clone: Other DNA sequences in the sample encode the same CDR3. The rearrangement uses TRBV2 and TRBJ1-1; the D is unclear. V was cut by 4 bases and J by 0 bases, with 3 bases left in between. CDR1 is SNHLY and CDR2 is FYNNEI in the germline V gene. The CDR3 is made up of 12 amino acids. CDR3 nucleotide sequence: TGTGCCAGCAGTGTTATGAACACTGAAGCTTTCTTT. It translates to CASSVMNTEAFF.

CDR3 in amino acids: CASSQTDYEQYF. CDR3 DNA: TGTGCCAGCTCACAAACTGACTACGAGCAGTACTTC. The genes are TRBV18 and TRBJ2-7; D gene unclear. V was pared by 4 bases and J by 3 bases, with 7 bases between. The length of the CDR3 is 12 residues. CDR1 is KGHSH and CDR2 is LQKENI in the germline V gene.

The chain is built from TRBV9 and TRBJ1-2; perhaps TRBD1 as D (5 bases). CDR3 length equals 12 residues. V was shortened by 7 bases and J by 4 bases, with 11 bases between the two germline ends. Germline CDR1 and CDR2: SGDLS and YYNGEE. DNA for the CDR3: TGTGCCAGCGGAGGGGACGGCTATGGCTACACCTTC. This translates into CASGGDGYGYTF.

The J gene is TRBJ1-4, the V gene TRBV4-1; a possible D gene is TRBD1 (6 bases). The CDR3 length is 15 residues. V lost 4 bases and J 0 bases, leaving 9 bases between the germline ends. The germline gives CDR1 MGHRA, CDR2 YSYEKL. CDR3 DNA: TGCGCCAGCAGCCCGAGACAGGCAACTAATGAAAAACTGTTTTTT. Its protein is CASSPRQATNEKLFF.

V gene TRBV2 combines with J gene TRBJ2-1; the match to TRBD1 covers 8 bases. Germline V gene sequence: CDR1 SNHLY, CDR2 FYNNEI. V gave up 8 bases and J gave up 8 bases; unmatched junction bases: 11. The CDR3 loop spans 14 amino acids. This CDR3 reads CASGLDRGSDEQFF. In DNA form, the CDR3 reads TGTGCCAGCGGGCTAGACAGGGGAAGCGATGAGCAGTTCTTC.

The chain has TRBV6-5 and TRBJ2-1, with 8 bases matching TRBD2. Germline V gene lookup returns CDR1 MNHEY and CDR2 SVGAGI. After removal of 7 bases from V and 5 bases from J, the junction contained 7 bases not matched to a gene. This CDR3 is 14 amino acids long. CDR3 residues: CASKTSGRDNEQFF. DNA of the CDR3: TGTGCCAGCAAGACCAGCGGGAGAGACAATGAGCAGTTCTTC.

The chain is built from TRBV19 and TRBJ2-3, with 10 nucleotides matching TRBD2. This CDR3 contains 15 residues. J was trimmed by 4 bases and V by 7 bases; bases with no gene match: 8. Germline CDR1 LNHDA, CDR2 SQIVND (reference sequence). In DNA, the CDR3 is TGTGCCAGTACCCCCAGCGGGAGGGCCGCAGATACGCAGTATTTT. This sequence encodes CASTPSGRAADTQYF.

The chain is built from TRBV3-1 (or the pseudogene TRBV3-2) and TRBJ1-1; D gene uncertain. The CDR3 contains 14 residues. The germline V and J ends were trimmed by 1 base and 5 bases, with 11 bases remaining between them. Germline V gives CDR1 LGHDT, CDR2 YNNKEL (reference sequence). The CDR3 DNA is TGTGCCAGCAGCCAAGGCCCTGAGAGTACTGAAGCTTTCTTT. Translating gives CASSQGPESTEAFF.

The chain couples TRBV6-5 to TRBJ2-3, with D perhaps matching TRBD2 (6 bases). Per the germline V gene, CDR1 is MNHEY and CDR2 is SVGAGI. CDR3 size: 13 residues. V lost 7 bases, J lost 2 bases, and 10 bases lay in between. CDR3 in amino acids: CASKPGDTDTQYF. The CDR3 bases are TGTGCCAGCAAGCCGGGGGACACAGATACGCAGTATTTT.

This chain connects TRBV5-1 to TRBJ1-2; TRBD1 is a possible D gene (6 bases). With 2 bases removed from V and 4 bases from J, the gap between germline ends came to 18 bases. Germline V lookup: CDR1 SGHRS, CDR2 YFSETQ. The length of the CDR3 is 16 residues. CDR3 sequence reads: CASSLIPDRQSYGYTF. The CDR3 DNA is TGCGCCAGCAGCTTAATCCCAGACAGGCAGTCCTATGGCTACACCTTC.

The rearrangement links TRBV23-1 to TRBJ2-7; D gene unclear. TRBV23-1 is reported as an ORF; its role is uncertain. Trimming took off 2 bases at V and 3 bases at J, with 14 bases between the two ends. This CDR3 contains 15 residues. CDR3 amino acids: CASSQRRIGGYEQYF. The CDR3 DNA follows: TGCGCCAGCAGTCAACGTAGAATCGGTGGCTACGAGCAGTACTTC.

This clone was seen repeatedly, ten times or more. This chain links TRBV19 with TRBJ1-5; D gene unclear. Trimming removed 7 bases at V and 4 bases at J, with 17 bases between. Germline loops: CDR1 LNHDA, CDR2 SQIVND (reference sequence). The CDR3 runs 15 residues. The CDR3 DNA reads TGTGCCAGTATGAAGCGGCAGGAGGTAAATCAGCCCCAGCATTTT. Translated, it gives CASMKRQEVNQPQHF.

The rearrangement uses TRBV9 and TRBJ2-3; TRBD2 matches 10 bases. With 0 bases clipped from V and 1 base from J, the junction kept 5 bases outside the gene matches. This CDR3 has 17 residues. Germline lookup yields CDR1 SGDLS and CDR2 YYNGEE. The CDR3 nucleotides read TGTGCCAGCAGCGTAGCAACTAGCGGGAAGGGCACAGATACGCAGTATTTT. It encodes CASSVATSGKGTDTQYF.

With respect to this clone: Other DNA sequences within the sample encode an identical CDR3. This rearrangement joins TRBV28 to TRBJ1-6, with 10 bases that match TRBD1. V trimming: 8 bases; J trimming: 7 bases; junction bases outside the gene matches: 5. The CDR3 runs to 14 residues. Germline lookup yields CDR1 MDHEN and CDR2 SYDVKM. CDR3 in DNA: TGTGCCAGCCGGGGGACAGGGGAAAATTCACCCCTCCACTTT. Its translation is CASRGTGENSPLHF.

The chain combines TRBV5-4 with TRBJ2-1; D perhaps matches TRBD1 (6 bases). Trimming cost V 3 bases and J 5 bases, with 12 bases left between them. The CDR3 consists of 14 residues. Germline V gene sequence: CDR1 SGHNT, CDR2 YYREEE (reference sequence). CDR3 amino acids: CASSSGGGNNEQFF. The CDR3 DNA reads as TGTGCCAGCAGCTCGGGTGGGGGCAACAATGAGCAGTTCTTC.

The chain carries TRBV4-1 and TRBJ1-2; perhaps TRBD1 as D (5 bases). V dropped 0 bases and J dropped 3 bases, with 8 bases sitting between them. This CDR3 is 14 amino acids long. Germline V lookup: CDR1 MGHRA, CDR2 YSYEKL. The CDR3 loop reads CASSQEDRDYGYTF. In DNA, the CDR3 is TGCGCCAGCAGCCAAGAAGACAGAGACTATGGCTACACCTTC.

J is TRBJ1-1 and V is TRBV19; D is unclear. Trimming took 3 bases from V and 3 from J, leaving 8 bases between them. CDR3 length equals 13 residues. Germline V gene lookup returns CDR1 LNHDA and CDR2 SQIVND (reference sequence). The CDR3 is CASSMMRDTEAFF. In DNA, the CDR3 is TGTGCCAGTAGTATGATGAGAGACACTGAAGCTTTCTTT. Full variable domain (rest looked up from reference TRBV19 and TRBJ1-1): DGGITQSPKYLFRKEGQNVTLSCEQNLNHDAMYWYRQDPGQGLRLIYYSQIVNDFQKGDIAEGYSVSREKKESFPLTVTSAQKNPTAFYLCASSMMRDTEAFFGQGTRLTVV.

The chain uses TRBV4-1 and TRBJ1-1, with a tentative D call TRBD1 (6 bases). The CDR3 runs 15 residues. Trimming removed 1 base at V and 4 bases at J, with 13 bases between. Germline V gives CDR1 MGHRA, CDR2 YSYEKL. The CDR3 loop is CASSQGQVLSTEAFF. CDR3 bases: TGCGCCAGCAGCCAAGGACAGGTTTTGAGCACTGAAGCTTTCTTT.

Worth noting for this clone: Additional DNA sequences in this sample encode the identical CDR3. CDR3 protein: CASSFGTGGNQPQHF. Here the CDR3 DNA reads TGTGCCAGCAGTTTTGGGACAGGGGGGAATCAGCCCCAGCATTTT. This rearrangement joins TRBV27 to TRBJ1-5; 11 positions agree with TRBD1. The germline V gene has CDR1 MNHEY and CDR2 SMNVEV (reference sequence). V lost 3 bases and J lost 4; bases outside the gene matches: 2. The CDR3 sequence is 15 residues long.

V is TRBV5-4 and J is TRBJ2-7; the match to TRBD2 covers 12 bases. The V gene's germline CDR1 is SGHNT and CDR2 YYREEE (reference sequence). The ends lost 3 bases at V and 0 bases at J; junction bases unmatched: 13. This CDR3 has 19 amino acids. CDR3 loop: CASSWRVPGLAGDSYEQYF. In DNA form, the CDR3 reads TGTGCCAGCAGCTGGAGGGTCCCGGGACTAGCGGGTGACTCCTACGAGCAGTACTTC.